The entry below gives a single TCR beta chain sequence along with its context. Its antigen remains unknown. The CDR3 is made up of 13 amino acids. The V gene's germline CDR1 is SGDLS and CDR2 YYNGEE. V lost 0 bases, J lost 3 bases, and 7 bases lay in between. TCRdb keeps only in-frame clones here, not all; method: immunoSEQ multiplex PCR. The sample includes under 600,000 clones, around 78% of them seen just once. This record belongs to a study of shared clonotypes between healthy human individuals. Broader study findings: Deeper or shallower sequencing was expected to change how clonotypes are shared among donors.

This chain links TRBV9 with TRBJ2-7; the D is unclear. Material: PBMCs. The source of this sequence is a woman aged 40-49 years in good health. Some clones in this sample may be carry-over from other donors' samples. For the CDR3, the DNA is TGTGCCAGCAGCGTAGTCCGAGGCTACGAGCAGTACTTC. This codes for CASSVVRGYEQYF.